What follows are 27 T cell receptor beta chains derived from one specimen sequenced in a study of siplizumab effects on memory and regulatory T cells. The data were produced by immunoSEQ multiplex PCR, yet TCRdb's version contains in-frame clones alone and is incomplete. The sample consists of roughly 110,000 clones, about 94% of them appearing once. The sample comprised non-Treg CD4+ T cells sorted from blood. These receptors all come from a human donor in good health.

This clone was observed once. V and J are TRBV19 and TRBJ2-7; 9 bases are shared with TRBD1. In germline, CDR1 is LNHDA, CDR2 SQIVND (reference sequence). The CDR3 length is 17 residues. The V segment lost 3 bases and the J segment 5 bases; nucleotides outside the gene matches: 14. The CDR3 reads CASSMAGTGIGSNEQYF. In DNA form, the CDR3 reads TGTGCCAGTAGTATGGCGGGGACAGGGATAGGTAGCAACGAGCAGTACTTC.

A word on this clone: Within the sample, other DNA sequences also encode this same CDR3. The genes are TRBV6-5 and TRBJ1-1; D perhaps matches TRBD1 (5 bases). This CDR3 spans 12 amino acids. Germline V CDR1 and CDR2: MNHEY, SVGAGI. V lost 7 bases and J lost 1, with 7 bases in between. The CDR3 spells CASTTGNTEAFF. In DNA form, the CDR3 reads TGTGCCAGCACTACAGGGAACACTGAAGCTTTCTTT.

The chain joins TRBV9 to TRBJ1-1; TRBD1 might be the D (5 bases). Trimming removed 4 bases from V and 3 bases from J, with 10 bases in between. The CDR3 is 13 amino acids. CDR1 SGDLS and CDR2 YYNGEE come from the germline V gene. The CDR3 coding sequence is TGTGCCAGCAGCTCAGGGATGGACACTGAAGCTTTCTTT. Protein sequence: CASSSGMDTEAFF.

This clone has only one observation. Written as DNA, the CDR3 is TGCGCCAGCAGCCAAGGGACTAGCGGGAGTCGCAGCTACGAGCAGTACTTC. This gives the protein CASSQGTSGSRSYEQYF. The chain carries TRBV4-1 and TRBJ2-7, with TRBD2 identical over 13 bases. V was clipped by 1 base and J by 3 bases; unmatched bases: 6. The germline V gene has CDR1 MGHRA and CDR2 YSYEKL. The CDR3 runs 17 residues.

J is TRBJ1-2 and V is TRBV11-2; D unclear. Trimming removed 1 base at V and 2 bases at J, with 8 bases between. The germline CDR1 and CDR2 sequences are SGHAT and FQNNGV. The CDR3 totals 14 residues. CDR3 DNA sequence: TGTGCCAGCAGCTTAGGGGGAGGGAACTATGGCTACACCTTC. This encodes CASSLGGGNYGYTF.

The rearrangement links TRBV7-2 to TRBJ2-2, with D possibly TRBD2 on 5 matching bases. This CDR3 contains 14 residues. V was cut by 5 bases and J by 4 bases, with 11 bases left in between. The germline V gene encodes CDR1 SGHTA and CDR2 FQGNSA. The CDR3 DNA is TGTGCCAGCAGCCCTACTAGGGCCACCGGGGAGCTGTTTTTT. The encoded protein is CASSPTRATGELFF.

The chain couples TRBV5-1 to TRBJ2-3; 14 nucleotides agree with TRBD2. J lost 9 bases, V lost 4 bases, and 10 bases had no gene match. Germline V gives CDR1 SGHRS, CDR2 YFSETQ. The CDR3 length is 16 residues. The CDR3 nucleotides read TGCGCCAGCAGCGGAGGGACTAGCGGGAGCTCCTTCACGCAGTATTTT. Its protein product is CASSGGTSGSSFTQYF.

Concerning this clone itself: The junction departs from germline at one end; a sequencing error may be responsible. The J gene is TRBJ2-7, the V gene TRBV9; D unclear. The CDR3 totals 15 residues. Germline V lookup: CDR1 SGDLS, CDR2 YYNGEE. The CDR3 nucleotides read TGTGCCAGCAGCGTAGGACCCCTACGCTCCCACGAGCAGTACTTC. Residues: CASSVGPLRSHEQYF.

The CDR3 nucleotides read TGTGCCAGCAGCTTGGAACAGGACAGGGGCGACCTCCGCTATGGCTACACCTTC. Its protein product is CASSLEQDRGDLRYGYTF. The chain uses TRBV5-5 and TRBJ1-2; 9 positions match TRBD1. V lost 0 bases, J lost 4 bases, and 13 bases stayed unmatched. CDR1 is SGHKS and CDR2 is YYEKEE in the germline V gene (reference sequence). The CDR3 extends over 18 amino acids.

CDR3: CASSLPGQVNTEAFF. The CDR3 DNA sequence: TGTGCCAGCAGCTTACCCGGACAGGTGAACACTGAAGCTTTCTTT. The chain is built from TRBV7-2 and TRBJ1-1, with 7 positions matching TRBD1. V lost 2 bases, J lost 0 bases, and 3 bases stayed unmatched. The CDR3 has 15 amino acids. Germline-derived CDR1 and CDR2 are SGHTA and FQGNSA. Drawing the rest from reference TRBV7-2 and TRBJ1-1, the complete variable domain is GAGVSQSPSNKVTEKGKDVELRCDPISGHTALYWYRQSLGQGLEFLIYFQGNSAPDKSGLPSDRFSAERTGGSVSTLTIQRTQQEDSAVYLCASSLPGQVNTEAFFGQGTRLTVV.

The V and J genes are TRBV7-9 and TRBJ2-5, with D unclear. Trimming shortened V by 5 bases and J by 5 bases, and 9 bases separated the two germline ends. Germline CDR1 SEHNR, CDR2 FQNEAQ (reference sequence). The CDR3 totals 12 residues. In DNA, the CDR3 is TGTGCCAGCAGCCCGAGCTGGGAGACCCAGTACTTC. Translating gives CASSPSWETQYF.

The chain couples TRBV10-3 to TRBJ2-3; 12 bases map to TRBD2. The germline CDR1 and CDR2 sequences are ENHRY and SYGVKD. The CDR3 consists of 15 residues. V dropped 5 bases and J dropped 7; count of bases not matched to a gene: 7. CDR3 residues: CAISTLAGGLYTQYF. Here the CDR3 DNA reads TGTGCCATCAGTACCCTAGCGGGGGGGCTATATACGCAGTATTTT.

This chain links TRBV7-3 with TRBJ2-7; D may correspond to TRBD1 or TRBD2 (5 bases each). Trimming left V 2 bases short and J 9 bases short, with 20 bases between. The germline V gene encodes CDR1 SGHTA and CDR2 FQGTGA. This CDR3 spans 15 amino acids. The CDR3 region is CASSLGGATLERQYF. In nucleotides, the CDR3 is TGTGCCAGCAGCTTAGGGGGAGCTACTCTCGAGCGGCAGTACTTC.

The table lists this clone with a few counts. V and J are TRBV28 and TRBJ1-5, with D unclear. Trimming cost V 1 base and J 0 bases, with 10 bases left between them. The CDR3 consists of 16 residues. Germline CDR1 reads MDHEN; CDR2 reads SYDVKM. The CDR3 here is CASSLSGRSSNQPQHF. The CDR3 coding sequence is TGTGCCAGCAGTTTATCCGGACGGAGTAGCAATCAGCCCCAGCATTTT.

In its sample, this clone was seen once. CDR3 in DNA: TGTGCCAGCAGTTTATCTTTAGGGGTTCAGCCCCAGCATTTT. Encoded protein: CASSLSLGVQPQHF. The rearrangement links TRBV27 to TRBJ1-5; D is possibly TRBD1 (5 bases). The V and J ends lost 0 bases and 6 bases respectively, with 9 bases between them. The germline V gene has CDR1 MNHEY and CDR2 SMNVEV (reference sequence). There are 14 residues in the CDR3.

The V gene is TRBV28, the J gene TRBJ2-1; D is undetermined. CDR3 length: 16 amino acids. The V end lost 8 bases, the J end lost 0 bases, and 17 bases lay between the germline ends. The germline gives CDR1 MDHEN, CDR2 SYDVKM. For the CDR3, the DNA is TGTGCCAGCCCCCCACGGCGCCTAAGCTCCTACAATGAGCAGTTCTTC. Its protein is CASPPRRLSSYNEQFF.

The table lists this clone with a count of one. The chain is built from TRBV5-6 and TRBJ2-5; D not certain. This CDR3 is built from 14 residues. V dropped 4 bases and J dropped 5 bases, with 15 bases sitting between them. Germline assignment: CDR1 SGHDT and CDR2 YYEEEE. The DNA for the CDR3 is TGTGCCAGCAGCCGAGCGTTAGTGGAGGAGACCCAGTACTTC. Its protein is CASSRALVEETQYF.

The chain is built from TRBV6-5 and TRBJ1-1; no firm D call. Deletions cut 2 bases from V and 4 bases from J, with 5 bases between. CDR3 length: 12 amino acids. Germline loops: CDR1 MNHEY, CDR2 SVGAGI. In DNA form, the CDR3 reads TGTGCCAGCAGTTACGCCCGCACTGAAGCTTTCTTT. It encodes CASSYARTEAFF.

The chain joins TRBV6-1 to TRBJ2-7; 8 bases fit TRBD1. The CDR3 length is 14 residues. Germline values: CDR1 MNHNS, CDR2 SASEGT. V dropped 4 bases and J dropped 4; count of bases not matched to a gene: 6. CDR3 sequence: CASSVGQAAYEQYF. The DNA for the CDR3 is TGTGCCAGCAGTGTGGGACAGGCGGCTTACGAGCAGTACTTC.

V usage is TRBV6-6 and J usage is TRBJ1-3, with D perhaps TRBD1 (5 bases). Germline loops: CDR1 MNHNY, CDR2 SVGAGI (reference sequence). V was shortened by 2 bases and J by 0 bases, with 11 bases between the two germline ends. This CDR3 has 16 amino acids. CDR3 amino acids: CASSYGTLSSGNTIYF. In DNA, the CDR3 is TGTGCCAGCAGTTACGGGACCCTCTCCTCTGGAAACACCATATATTTT.

The chain joins TRBV7-3 to TRBJ2-5, with D perhaps matching TRBD1 (5 bases). V dropped 5 bases and J dropped 4 bases, with 14 bases sitting between them. This CDR3 is built from 14 residues. Germline V gene data show CDR1 as SGHTA and CDR2 as FQGTGA. CDR3 in DNA: TGTGCCAGCAGCGCGACCTCCCAGGGAGAGACCCAGTACTTC. It codes for CASSATSQGETQYF.

The V call is TRBV4-1, the J call TRBJ1-4; D is ambiguous. Germline V lookup: CDR1 MGHRA, CDR2 YSYEKL. The CDR3 has 13 residues. V was shortened by 1 base and J by 6 bases, with 6 bases between the two germline ends. This CDR3 reads CASSQVIYEKLFF. CDR3 DNA sequence: TGCGCCAGCAGCCAAGTGATTTATGAAAAACTGTTTTTT.

The rearrangement joins TRBV28 to TRBJ2-4; TRBD1 might be the D (5 bases). The CDR3 contains 15 residues. CDR1 and CDR2 from the germline V gene are MDHEN and SYDVKM. V lost 5 bases and J 7 bases, leaving 18 bases between the germline ends. The CDR3 DNA reads TGTGCCAGCAGTCTTGGGCAGGGTCTTTGGAACATTCAGTACTTC. Translating gives CASSLGQGLWNIQYF.

This chain links TRBV7-3 with TRBJ2-3; D not resolved. Deletions cut 4 bases from V and 0 bases from J, with 5 bases between. Germline CDR1 is SGHTA and CDR2 is FQGTGA. This CDR3 has 13 residues. CDR3 region: CASSSGSTDTQYF. The CDR3 DNA reads TGTGCCAGCAGCTCCGGCAGCACAGATACGCAGTATTTT.

The V call is TRBV27, the J call TRBJ2-7; D possibly uses TRBD1 or TRBD2 (5 bases each). Germline assignment: CDR1 MNHEY and CDR2 SMNVEV (reference sequence). V was pared by 5 bases and J by 12 bases, with 20 bases between. This CDR3 comprises 13 residues. The CDR3: CASSPSGTAERYF. CDR3 nucleotide sequence: TGTGCCAGCAGTCCATCCGGGACGGCGGAACGGTACTTC.

The chain carries TRBV6-5 and TRBJ2-7, with D possibly TRBD1 on 6 matching bases. Trimming pared 5 bases from V and 3 bases from J, leaving 17 bases between. Looked up from germline, CDR1 is MNHEY and CDR2 is SVGAGI. CDR3 length: 15 amino acids. The CDR3 sequence is CASSLDSPLRYEQYF. CDR3 in DNA: TGTGCCAGCAGTCTGGACAGCCCCCTGCGCTACGAGCAGTACTTC.

The J gene is TRBJ2-3, the V gene TRBV5-1; TRBD1 might be the D (5 bases). Trimming left V 1 base short and J 1 base short, with 10 bases between. This CDR3 comprises 15 residues. Germline CDR1 SGHRS, CDR2 YFSETQ. In DNA, the CDR3 is TGCGCCAGCAGCTTGAGGCAGGGTCGCACAGATACGCAGTATTTT. Translated, it gives CASSLRQGRTDTQYF. The full variable domain, in which reference TRBV5-1 and TRBJ2-3 provide the parts outside the CDR3, is KAGVTQTPRYLIKTRGQQVTLSCSPISGHRSVSWYQQTPGQGLQFLFEYFSETQRNKGNFPGRFSGRQFSNSRSEMNVSTLELGDSALYLCASSLRQGRTDTQYFGPGTRLTVL.